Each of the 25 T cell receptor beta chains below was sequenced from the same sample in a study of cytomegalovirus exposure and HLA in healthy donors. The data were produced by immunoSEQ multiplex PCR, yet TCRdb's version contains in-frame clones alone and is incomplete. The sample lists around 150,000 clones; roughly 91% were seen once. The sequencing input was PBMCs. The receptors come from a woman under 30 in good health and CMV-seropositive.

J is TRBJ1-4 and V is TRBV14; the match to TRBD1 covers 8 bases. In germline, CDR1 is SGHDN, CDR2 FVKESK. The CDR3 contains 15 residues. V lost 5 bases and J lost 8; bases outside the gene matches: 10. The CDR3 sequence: CASSDRTGFEEKLFF. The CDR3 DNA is TGTGCCAGCAGCGATAGGACAGGGTTTGAAGAAAAACTGTTTTTT.

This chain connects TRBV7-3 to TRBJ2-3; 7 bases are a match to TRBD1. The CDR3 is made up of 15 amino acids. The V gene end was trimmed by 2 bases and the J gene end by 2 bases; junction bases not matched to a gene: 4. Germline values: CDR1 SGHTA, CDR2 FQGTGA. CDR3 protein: CASSLLGQITDTQYF. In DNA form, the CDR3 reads TGTGCCAGCAGCTTATTGGGACAGATCACAGATACGCAGTATTTT.

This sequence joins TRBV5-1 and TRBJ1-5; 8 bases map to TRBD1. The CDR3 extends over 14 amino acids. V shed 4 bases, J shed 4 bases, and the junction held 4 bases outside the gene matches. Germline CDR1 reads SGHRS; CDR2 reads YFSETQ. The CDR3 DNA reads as TGCGCCAGCAGCCCTGGACAGGGAAATCAGCCCCAGCATTTT. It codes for CASSPGQGNQPQHF. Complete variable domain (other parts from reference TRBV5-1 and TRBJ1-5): KAGVTQTPRYLIKTRGQQVTLSCSPISGHRSVSWYQQTPGQGLQFLFEYFSETQRNKGNFPGRFSGRQFSNSRSEMNVSTLELGDSALYLCASSPGQGNQPQHFGDGTRLSIL.

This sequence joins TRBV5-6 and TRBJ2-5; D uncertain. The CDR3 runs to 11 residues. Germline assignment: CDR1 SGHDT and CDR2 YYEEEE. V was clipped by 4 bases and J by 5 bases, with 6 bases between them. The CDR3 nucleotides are TGTGCCAGCAGCCTCAGTGAGACCCAGTACTTC. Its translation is CASSLSETQYF.

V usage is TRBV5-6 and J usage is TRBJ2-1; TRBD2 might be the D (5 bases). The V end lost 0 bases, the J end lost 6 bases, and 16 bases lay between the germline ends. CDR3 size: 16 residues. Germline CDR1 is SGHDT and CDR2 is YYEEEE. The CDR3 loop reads CASSLVWRAAGNEQFF. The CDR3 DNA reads TGTGCCAGCAGCTTGGTCTGGCGGGCGGCGGGCAATGAGCAGTTCTTC.

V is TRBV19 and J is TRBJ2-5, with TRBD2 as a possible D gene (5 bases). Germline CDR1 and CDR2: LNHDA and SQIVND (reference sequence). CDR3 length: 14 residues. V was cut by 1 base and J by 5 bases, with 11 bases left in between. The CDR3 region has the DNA TGTGCCAGTAGTATAGTTACCGGGGAGGAGACCCAGTACTTC. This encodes CASSIVTGEETQYF.

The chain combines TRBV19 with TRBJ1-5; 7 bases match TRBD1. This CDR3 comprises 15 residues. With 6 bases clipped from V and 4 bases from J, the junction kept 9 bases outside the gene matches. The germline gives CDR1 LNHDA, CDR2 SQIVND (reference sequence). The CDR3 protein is CASRAGTAFNQPQHF. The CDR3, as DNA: TGTGCCAGTAGGGCCGGGACAGCATTTAATCAGCCCCAGCATTTT.

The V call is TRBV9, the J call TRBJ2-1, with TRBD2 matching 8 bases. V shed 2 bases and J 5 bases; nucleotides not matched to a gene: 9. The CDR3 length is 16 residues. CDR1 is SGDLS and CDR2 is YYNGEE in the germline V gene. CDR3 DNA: TGTGCCAGCAGCGTGTCCCTCCGGGAGGGGGACAATGAGCAGTTCTTC. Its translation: CASSVSLREGDNEQFF.

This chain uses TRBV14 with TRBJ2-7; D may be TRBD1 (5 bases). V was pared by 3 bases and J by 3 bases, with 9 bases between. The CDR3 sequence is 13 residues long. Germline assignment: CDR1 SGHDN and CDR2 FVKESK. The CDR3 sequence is CASSQETVYEQYF. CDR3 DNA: TGTGCCAGCAGCCAGGAGACAGTCTACGAGCAGTACTTC.

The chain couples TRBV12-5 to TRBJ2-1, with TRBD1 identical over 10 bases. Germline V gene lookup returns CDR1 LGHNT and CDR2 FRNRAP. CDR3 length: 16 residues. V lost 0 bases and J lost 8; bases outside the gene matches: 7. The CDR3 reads CASGLVSGQGVDEQFF. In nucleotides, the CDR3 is TGTGCTAGTGGTTTGGTATCCGGACAGGGGGTCGATGAGCAGTTCTTC.

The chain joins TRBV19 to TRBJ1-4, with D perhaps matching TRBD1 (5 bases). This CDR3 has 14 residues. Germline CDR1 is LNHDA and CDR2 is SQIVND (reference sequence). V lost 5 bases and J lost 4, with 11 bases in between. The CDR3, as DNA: TGTGCCAGTAGTCCTAGGGGATTTAATGAAAAACTGTTTTTT. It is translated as CASSPRGFNEKLFF.

The CDR3 sequence is CASSYSRGNQPQHF. CDR3 DNA: TGTGCCAGCAGTTACTCGAGGGGCAATCAGCCCCAGCATTTT. The rearrangement uses TRBV6-5 and TRBJ1-5, with D hard to call. In germline, CDR1 is MNHEY, CDR2 SVGAGI. This CDR3 comprises 14 residues. V was shortened by 0 bases and J by 2 bases, with 5 bases between the two germline ends.

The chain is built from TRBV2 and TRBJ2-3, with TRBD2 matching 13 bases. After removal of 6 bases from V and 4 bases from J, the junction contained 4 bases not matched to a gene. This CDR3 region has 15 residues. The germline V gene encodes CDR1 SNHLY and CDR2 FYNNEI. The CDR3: CASSRTSGSPDTQYF. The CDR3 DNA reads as TGTGCCAGCAGCAGGACTAGCGGGAGTCCAGATACGCAGTATTTT. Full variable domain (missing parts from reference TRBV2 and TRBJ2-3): EPEVTQTPSHQVTQMGQEVILRCVPISNHLYFYWYRQILGQKVEFLVSFYNNEISEKSEIFDDQFSVERPDGSNFTLKIRSTKLEDSAMYFCASSRTSGSPDTQYFGPGTRLTVL.

CDR3 amino acids: CASGFSGSETQYF. The CDR3 bases are TGTGCCAGTGGTTTTAGCGGGAGCGAGACCCAGTACTTC. The genes are TRBV19 and TRBJ2-5; 9 bases line up with TRBD2. CDR1 LNHDA and CDR2 SQIVND come from the germline V gene (reference sequence). V was clipped by 8 bases and J by 5 bases; unmatched bases: 6. The CDR3 sequence is 13 residues long.

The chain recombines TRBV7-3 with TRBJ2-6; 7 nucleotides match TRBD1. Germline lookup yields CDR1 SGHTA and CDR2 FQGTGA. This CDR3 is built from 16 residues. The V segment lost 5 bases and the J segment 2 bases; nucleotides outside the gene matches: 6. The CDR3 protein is CASSRQGGAGANVLTF. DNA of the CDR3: TGTGCCAGCAGCAGGCAAGGGGGCGCTGGGGCCAACGTCCTGACTTTC.

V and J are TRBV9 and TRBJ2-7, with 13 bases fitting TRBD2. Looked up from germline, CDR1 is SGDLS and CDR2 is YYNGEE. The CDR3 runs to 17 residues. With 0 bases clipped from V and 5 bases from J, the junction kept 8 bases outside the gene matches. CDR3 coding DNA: TGTGCCAGCAGCGTAGAGGGACTAGCGGGAATGAGGCACGAGCAGTACTTC. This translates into CASSVEGLAGMRHEQYF.

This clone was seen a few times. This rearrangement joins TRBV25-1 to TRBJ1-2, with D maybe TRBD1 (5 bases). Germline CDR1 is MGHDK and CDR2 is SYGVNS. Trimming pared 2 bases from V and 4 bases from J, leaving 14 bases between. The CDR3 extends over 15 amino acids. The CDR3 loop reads CASSEGQFGSYGYTF. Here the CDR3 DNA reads TGTGCCAGCAGTGAAGGACAATTTGGCTCCTATGGCTACACCTTC.

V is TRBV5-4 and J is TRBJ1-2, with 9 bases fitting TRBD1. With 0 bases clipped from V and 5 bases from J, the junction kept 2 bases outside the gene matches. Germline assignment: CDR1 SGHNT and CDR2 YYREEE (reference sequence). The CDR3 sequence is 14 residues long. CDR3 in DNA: TGTGCCAGCAGCTTGGGGGACAGGGAATATGGCTACACCTTC. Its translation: CASSLGDREYGYTF.

Here the CDR3 reads CAWNLYNEQFF. The CDR3 DNA follows: TGTGCCTGGAATCTTTACAATGAGCAGTTCTTC. The V call is TRBV30, the J call TRBJ2-1; no definite D call. Deletions cut 4 bases from V and 4 bases from J, with 5 bases between. The CDR3 totals 11 residues. Per germline, CDR1 GTSNPN and CDR2 SVGIG (reference sequence).

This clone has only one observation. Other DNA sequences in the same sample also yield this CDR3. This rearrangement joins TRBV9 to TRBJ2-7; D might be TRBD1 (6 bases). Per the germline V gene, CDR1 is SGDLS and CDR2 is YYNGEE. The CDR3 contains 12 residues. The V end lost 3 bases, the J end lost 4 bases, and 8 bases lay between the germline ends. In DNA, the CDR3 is TGTGCCAGCAGCGGAACAGGGTACGAGCAGTACTTC. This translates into CASSGTGYEQYF.

The CDR3 spells CASSIQGAVQPQHF. The CDR3 DNA reads as TGTGCCAGTAGTATTCAGGGGGCTGTTCAGCCCCAGCATTTT. The chain is built from TRBV19 and TRBJ1-5; TRBD1 agrees at 8 bases. J lost 6 bases, V lost 3 bases, and 4 bases had no gene match. The CDR3 is 14 residues long. Germline loops: CDR1 LNHDA, CDR2 SQIVND (reference sequence).

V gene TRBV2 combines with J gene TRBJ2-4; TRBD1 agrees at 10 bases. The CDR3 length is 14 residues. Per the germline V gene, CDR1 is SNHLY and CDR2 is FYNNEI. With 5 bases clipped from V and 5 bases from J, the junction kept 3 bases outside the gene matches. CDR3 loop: CASSYGTGENIQYF. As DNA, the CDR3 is TGTGCCAGCAGTTACGGGACAGGGGAAAACATTCAGTACTTC.

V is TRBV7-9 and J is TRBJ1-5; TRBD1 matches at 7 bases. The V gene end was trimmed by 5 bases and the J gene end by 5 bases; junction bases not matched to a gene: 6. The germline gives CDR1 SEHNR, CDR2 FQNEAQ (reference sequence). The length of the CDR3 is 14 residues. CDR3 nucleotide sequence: TGTGCCAGCAGCACCGGACAGGCAGATCAGCCCCAGCATTTT. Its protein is CASSTGQADQPQHF.

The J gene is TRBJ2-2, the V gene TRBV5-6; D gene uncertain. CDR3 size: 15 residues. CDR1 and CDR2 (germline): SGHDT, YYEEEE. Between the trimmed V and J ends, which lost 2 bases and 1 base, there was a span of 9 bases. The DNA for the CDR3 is TGTGCCAGCAGCTTTCCGCGACAGAACACCGGGGAGCTGTTTTTT. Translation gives CASSFPRQNTGELFF.

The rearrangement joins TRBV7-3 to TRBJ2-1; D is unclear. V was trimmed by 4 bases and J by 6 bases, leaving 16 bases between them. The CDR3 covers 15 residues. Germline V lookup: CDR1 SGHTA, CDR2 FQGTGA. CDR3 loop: CASSSKGGTINEQFF. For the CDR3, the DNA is TGTGCCAGCAGCTCCAAAGGCGGAACGATCAATGAGCAGTTCTTC. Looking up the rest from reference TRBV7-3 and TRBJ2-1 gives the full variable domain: GAGVSQTPSNKVTEKGKYVELRCDPISGHTALYWYRQSLGQGPEFLIYFQGTGAADDSGLPNDRFFAVRPEGSVSTLKIQRTERGDSAVYLCASSSKGGTINEQFFGPGTRLTVL.